Presented here are 8 T cell receptor beta chains from one specimen sequenced in a study of shared clonotypes between healthy human individuals. Sequencing used immunoSEQ multiplex PCR; TCRdb keeps in-frame clones, though not all of them. Counted here are about 960,000 clones, less than 85% occurring once; the ten biggest clones make up about 1.5%. Material: memory CD4+ T cells sorted from blood. As for subset: CD45RA-negative fraction. The receptors were gathered from a man younger than 30 in good health.

This sequence joins TRBV4-1 and TRBJ2-1, with D perhaps assigned TRBD1 or TRBD2 (5 bases each). CDR3 length: 18 amino acids. V was trimmed by 2 bases and J by 9 bases, leaving 26 bases between them. The germline CDR1 and CDR2 sequences are MGHRA and YSYEKL. Here the CDR3 reads CASSQHPPEGLGNGEQFF. The CDR3 nucleotides are TGCGCCAGCAGCCAACACCCTCCCGAGGGGCTAGGAAATGGTGAGCAGTTCTTC.

This clone was observed once. The chain combines TRBV27 with TRBJ2-2; 9 bases map to TRBD1. With V trimmed by 5 bases and J by 3 bases, 10 bases remained unmatched. Germline CDR1 MNHEY, CDR2 SMNVEV (reference sequence). This CDR3 spans 17 amino acids. CDR3 DNA: TGTGCCAGCAGTGCCCGGGACAGGGAGCTCGACACCGGGGAGCTGTTTTTT. Its protein is CASSARDRELDTGELFF.

The V call is TRBV5-6, the J call TRBJ1-1; perhaps TRBD1 as D (5 bases). V lost 5 bases to trimming and J lost 0 bases, with 14 bases between them. Germline values: CDR1 SGHDT, CDR2 YYEEEE. There are 15 residues in the CDR3. Here the CDR3 DNA reads TGTGCCAGCAGGGACTCGGGACGGATGAACACTGAAGCTTTCTTT. This translates into CASRDSGRMNTEAFF.

The rearrangement links TRBV28 to TRBJ2-4; a possible D gene is TRBD1 (6 bases). The CDR3 length is 15 residues. CDR1 and CDR2 (germline): MDHEN, SYDVKM. V gave up 5 bases and J gave up 5 bases, with 16 bases separating them. The CDR3 DNA sequence: TGTGCCAGCAGTGCCCCCGGGACACGCGAAAACATTCAGTACTTC. Its translation: CASSAPGTRENIQYF.

V and J are TRBV9 and TRBJ2-7; 9 nucleotides line up with TRBD1. The germline CDR1 and CDR2 sequences are SGDLS and YYNGEE. The J segment lost 3 bases and the V segment lost 4 bases, leaving 5 bases of the junction unmatched. The CDR3 runs 14 residues. The CDR3 DNA reads as TGTGCCAGCAGCAAGGGACAGGGTAACTACGAGCAGTACTTC. Translating it yields CASSKGQGNYEQYF.

As concerns this clone: Mismatch with germline at one junction end may stem from a read error. The chain links TRBV6-1 to TRBJ2-7; D gene ambiguous. The CDR3 runs 12 residues. CDR1 and CDR2 (germline): MNHNS, SASEGT. This chain's CDR3 is CAISESSYEQYF. The CDR3 DNA reads TGTGCCATCAGTGAATCCTCCTACGAGCAGTACTTC.

The gene calls are TRBV5-1 and TRBJ2-3; D possibly matches TRBD1 or TRBD2 (6 bases each). V lost 2 bases and J 3 bases, leaving 10 bases between the germline ends. The CDR3 runs to 14 residues. Germline CDR1 reads SGHRS; CDR2 reads YFSETQ. The DNA of the CDR3 is TGCGCCAGCAGCTTTCAGGGGAGGACAGATACGCAGTATTTT. It specifies CASSFQGRTDTQYF. The complete variable domain, with remaining parts taken from reference TRBV5-1 and TRBJ2-3, reads KAGVTQTPRYLIKTRGQQVTLSCSPISGHRSVSWYQQTPGQGLQFLFEYFSETQRNKGNFPGRFSGRQFSNSRSEMNVSTLELGDSALYLCASSFQGRTDTQYFGPGTRLTVL.

The V call is TRBV5-1, the J call TRBJ2-3; TRBD1 aligns across 7 bases. CDR1 SGHRS and CDR2 YFSETQ come from the germline V gene. The trim removed 0 bases at V and 5 bases at J, leaving 6 bases unmatched. CDR3 length: 15 amino acids. The CDR3 DNA reads TGCGCCAGCAGCTTGGGACAGGGACGAGAAGATACGCAGTATTTT. Protein product: CASSLGQGREDTQYF.